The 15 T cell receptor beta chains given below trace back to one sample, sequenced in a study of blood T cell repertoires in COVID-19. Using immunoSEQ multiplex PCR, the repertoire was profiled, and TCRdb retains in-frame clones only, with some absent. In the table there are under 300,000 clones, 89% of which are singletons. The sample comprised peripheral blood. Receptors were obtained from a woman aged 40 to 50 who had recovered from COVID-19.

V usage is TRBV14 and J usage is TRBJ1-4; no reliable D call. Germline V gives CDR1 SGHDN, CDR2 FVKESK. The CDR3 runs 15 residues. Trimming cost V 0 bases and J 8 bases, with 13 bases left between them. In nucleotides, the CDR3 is TGTGCCAGCAGCCAAGATTCGGGGATAGGCGAAAAACTGTTTTTT. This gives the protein CASSQDSGIGEKLFF.

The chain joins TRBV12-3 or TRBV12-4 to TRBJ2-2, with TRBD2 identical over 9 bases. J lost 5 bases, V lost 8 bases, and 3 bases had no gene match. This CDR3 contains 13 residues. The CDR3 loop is CASQAGGTGELFF. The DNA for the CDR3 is TGTGCCAGCCAAGCGGGAGGAACCGGGGAGCTGTTTTTT.

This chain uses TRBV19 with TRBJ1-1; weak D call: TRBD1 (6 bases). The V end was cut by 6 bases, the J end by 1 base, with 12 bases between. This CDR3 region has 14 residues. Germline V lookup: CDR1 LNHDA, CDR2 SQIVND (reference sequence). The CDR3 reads CASRTTGKNTEAFF. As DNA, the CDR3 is TGTGCCAGTAGGACAACAGGGAAGAACACTGAAGCTTTCTTT.

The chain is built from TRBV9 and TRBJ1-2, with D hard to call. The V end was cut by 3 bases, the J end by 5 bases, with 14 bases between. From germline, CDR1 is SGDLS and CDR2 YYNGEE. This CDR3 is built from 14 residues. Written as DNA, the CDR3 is TGTGCCAGCAGCGAAATATCAGGCGGGTATGGCTACACCTTC. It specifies CASSEISGGYGYTF.

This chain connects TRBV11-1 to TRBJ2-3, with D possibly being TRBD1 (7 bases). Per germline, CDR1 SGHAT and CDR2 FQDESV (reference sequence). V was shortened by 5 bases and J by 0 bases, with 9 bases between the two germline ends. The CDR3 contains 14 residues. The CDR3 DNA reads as TGTGCCAGCAGCCCAGGGGGGAGCACAGATACGCAGTATTTT. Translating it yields CASSPGGSTDTQYF. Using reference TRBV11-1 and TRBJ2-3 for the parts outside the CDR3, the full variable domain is EAEVAQSPRYKITEKSQAVAFWCDPISGHATLYWYRQILGQGPELLVQFQDESVVDDSQLPKDRFSAERLKGVDSTLKIQPAELGDSAMYLCASSPGGSTDTQYFGPGTRLTVL.

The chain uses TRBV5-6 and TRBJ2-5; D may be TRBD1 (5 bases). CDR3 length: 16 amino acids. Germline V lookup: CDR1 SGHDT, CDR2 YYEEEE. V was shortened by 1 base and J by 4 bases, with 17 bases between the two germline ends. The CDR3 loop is CASSLIRVPYRETQYF. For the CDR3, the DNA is TGTGCCAGCAGCTTGATCAGGGTCCCATATCGAGAGACCCAGTACTTC.

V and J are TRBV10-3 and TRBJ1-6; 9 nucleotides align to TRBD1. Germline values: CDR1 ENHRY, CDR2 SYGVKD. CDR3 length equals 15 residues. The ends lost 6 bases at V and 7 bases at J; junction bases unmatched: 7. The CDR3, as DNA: TGTGCCATCAGGGGACAGGGAAGGCCCAATTCACCCCTCCACTTT. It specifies CAIRGQGRPNSPLHF.

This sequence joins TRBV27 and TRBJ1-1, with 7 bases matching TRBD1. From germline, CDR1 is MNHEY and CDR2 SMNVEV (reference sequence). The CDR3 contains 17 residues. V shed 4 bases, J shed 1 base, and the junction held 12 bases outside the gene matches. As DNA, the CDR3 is TGTGCCAGCAGTTCCTCGACAGGGAGGAAGGGGAACACTGAAGCTTTCTTT. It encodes CASSSSTGRKGNTEAFF.

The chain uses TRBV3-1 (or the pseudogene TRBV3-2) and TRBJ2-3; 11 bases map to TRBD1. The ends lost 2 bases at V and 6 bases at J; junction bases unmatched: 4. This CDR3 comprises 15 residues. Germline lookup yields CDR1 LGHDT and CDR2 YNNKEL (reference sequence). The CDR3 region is CASSQLGQGADTQYF. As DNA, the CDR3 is TGTGCCAGCAGCCAACTCGGACAGGGGGCGGATACGCAGTATTTT.

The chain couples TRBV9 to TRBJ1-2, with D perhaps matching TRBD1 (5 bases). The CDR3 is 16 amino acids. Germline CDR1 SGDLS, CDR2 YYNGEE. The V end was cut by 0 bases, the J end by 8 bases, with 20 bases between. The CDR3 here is CASSVELGTDYGGYTF. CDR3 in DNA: TGTGCCAGCAGCGTAGAGTTAGGGACGGACTATGGGGGCTACACCTTC.

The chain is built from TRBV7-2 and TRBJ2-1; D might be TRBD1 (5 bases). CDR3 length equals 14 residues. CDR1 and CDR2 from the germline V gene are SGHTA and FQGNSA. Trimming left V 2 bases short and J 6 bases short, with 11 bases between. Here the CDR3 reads CASSLSPGFNEQFF. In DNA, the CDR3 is TGTGCCAGCAGCTTAAGTCCAGGGTTCAATGAGCAGTTCTTC.

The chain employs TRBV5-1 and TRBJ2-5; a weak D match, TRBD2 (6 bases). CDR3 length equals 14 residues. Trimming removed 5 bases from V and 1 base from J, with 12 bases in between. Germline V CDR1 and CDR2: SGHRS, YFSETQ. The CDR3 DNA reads TGCGCCAGCAGGGGCGGGACCGTCCAAGAGACCCAGTACTTC. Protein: CASRGGTVQETQYF.

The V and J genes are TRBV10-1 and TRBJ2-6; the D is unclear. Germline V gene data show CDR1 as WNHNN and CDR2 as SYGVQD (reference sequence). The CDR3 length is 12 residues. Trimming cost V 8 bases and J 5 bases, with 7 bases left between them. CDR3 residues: CASEEWANVLTF. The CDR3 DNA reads TGCGCCAGCGAAGAGTGGGCCAACGTCCTGACTTTC.

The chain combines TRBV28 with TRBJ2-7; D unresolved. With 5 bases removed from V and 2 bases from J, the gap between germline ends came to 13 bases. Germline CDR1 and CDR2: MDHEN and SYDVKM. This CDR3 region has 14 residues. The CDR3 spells CASSRPGPTYEQYF. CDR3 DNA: TGTGCCAGCAGTCGGCCGGGTCCCACCTACGAGCAGTACTTC.

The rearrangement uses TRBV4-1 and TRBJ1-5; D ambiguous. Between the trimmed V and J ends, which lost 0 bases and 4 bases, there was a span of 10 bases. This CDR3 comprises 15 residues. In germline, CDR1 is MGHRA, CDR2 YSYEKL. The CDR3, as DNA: TGCGCCAGCAGCCAAGAGGGCCCTAATAATCAGCCCCAGCATTTT. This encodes CASSQEGPNNQPQHF.